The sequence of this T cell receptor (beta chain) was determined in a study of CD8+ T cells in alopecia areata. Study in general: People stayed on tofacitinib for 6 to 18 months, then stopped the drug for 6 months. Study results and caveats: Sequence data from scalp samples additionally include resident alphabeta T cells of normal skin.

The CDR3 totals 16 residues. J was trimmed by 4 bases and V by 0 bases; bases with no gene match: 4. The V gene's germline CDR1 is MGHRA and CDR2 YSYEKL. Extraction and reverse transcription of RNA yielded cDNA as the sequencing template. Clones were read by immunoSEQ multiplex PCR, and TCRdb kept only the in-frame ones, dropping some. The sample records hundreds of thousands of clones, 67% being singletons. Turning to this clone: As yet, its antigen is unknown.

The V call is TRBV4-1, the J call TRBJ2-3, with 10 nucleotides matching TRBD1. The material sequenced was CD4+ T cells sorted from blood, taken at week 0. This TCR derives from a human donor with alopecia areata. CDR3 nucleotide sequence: TGCGCCAGCAGCCAAGAGGGGACAGGGGATGCAGATACGCAGTATTTT. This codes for CASSQEGTGDADTQYF.